The 26 T cell receptor beta chains presented below share a single source sample, sequenced in a study of T cell responses to AZD1222 COVID-19 vaccine. Profiling relied on immunoSEQ multiplex PCR, and the TCRdb table lists in-frame clones only, not all of them. The profile shows 150,000 or so clones, roughly nine tenths of them singletons. The sequencing here drew on peripheral blood, taken on day 0 of AZD1222 vaccination. The origin of the receptors is an adult in good health.

This sequence joins TRBV28 and TRBJ2-1; 7 bases align to TRBD1. V gave up 5 bases and J gave up 8 bases; unmatched junction bases: 12. CDR1 MDHEN and CDR2 SYDVKM come from the germline V gene. The length of the CDR3 is 15 residues. The CDR3 nucleotides are TGTGCCAGCAGTCCTCTCGATGACAGGGTAGATGAGCAGTTCTTC. As protein: CASSPLDDRVDEQFF.

The V call is TRBV2, the J call TRBJ1-1; D is ambiguous. V dropped 4 bases and J dropped 4 bases, with 13 bases sitting between them. Germline CDR1 reads SNHLY; CDR2 reads FYNNEI. This CDR3 is built from 14 residues. The CDR3, as DNA: TGTGCCAGCAGTGGACGGTTTACGAGCACTGAAGCTTTCTTT. The encoded protein is CASSGRFTSTEAFF.

This rearrangement joins TRBV6-5 to TRBJ1-4; D remains ambiguous. Per germline, CDR1 MNHEY and CDR2 SVGAGI. The CDR3 loop spans 11 amino acids. V shed 6 bases and J shed 15 bases, with 14 bases lying between them. Here the CDR3 DNA reads TGTGCCAGCAGCCTTCCCGCGAGGATGTTTTTT. Protein: CASSLPARMFF.

CDR3 bases: TGTGCCAGCAAGGGTTCGGGCACCGGGGAGCTGTTTTTT. Translation: CASKGSGTGELFF. This rearrangement joins TRBV12-3 or TRBV12-4 to TRBJ2-2; no clear D. This CDR3 comprises 13 residues. The V and J ends lost 7 bases and 4 bases respectively, with 10 bases between them.

This chain links TRBV18 with TRBJ2-1; no firm D call. Per the germline V gene, CDR1 is KGHSH and CDR2 is LQKENI. The CDR3 spans 15 residues. Trimming took 8 bases from V and 4 from J, leaving 18 bases between them. In DNA, the CDR3 is TGTGCCAGCGCCACCCGGGCAGGAATTTACAATGAGCAGTTCTTC. Its translation is CASATRAGIYNEQFF.

V and J are TRBV15 and TRBJ1-5; TRBD1 aligns across 7 bases. V lost 4 bases and J lost 10; bases outside the gene matches: 13. The CDR3 loop spans 15 amino acids. Germline V CDR1 and CDR2: LNHNV, YYDKDF (reference sequence). In DNA form, the CDR3 reads TGTGCCACCAGCACCGGACAGGCCCTTGAATCCCCCCAGCATTTT. Residues: CATSTGQALESPQHF. The full variable domain, completed using reference TRBV15 and TRBJ1-5, is DAMVIQNPRYQVTQFGKPVTLSCSQTLNHNVMYWYQQKSSQAPKLLFHYYDKDFNNEADTPDNFQSRRPNTSFCFLDIRSPGLGDTAMYLCATSTGQALESPQHFGDGTRLSIL.

This clone has just one count. The gene calls are TRBV4-3 and TRBJ2-3; D might be TRBD2 (6 bases). Trimming cost V 3 bases and J 3 bases, with 13 bases left between them. Germline V lookup: CDR1 LGHNA, CDR2 YSLEER. The CDR3 consists of 15 residues. CDR3 DNA sequence: TGCGCCAGCAGCCAGGGAGGCCTTCCAACAGATACGCAGTATTTT. Its protein product is CASSQGGLPTDTQYF.

The chain recombines TRBV5-1 with TRBJ2-7; 9 nucleotides match TRBD1. The CDR3 sequence is 15 residues long. The germline V gene encodes CDR1 SGHRS and CDR2 YFSETQ. V trimming: 0 bases; J trimming: 3 bases; junction bases outside the gene matches: 4. The CDR3 is CASSLAPGQGYEQYF. The CDR3 coding sequence is TGCGCCAGCAGCTTGGCCCCGGGACAGGGCTACGAGCAGTACTTC.

The chain carries TRBV5-1 and TRBJ1-2, with D possibly being TRBD1 (6 bases). Trimming stripped 0 bases from V and 7 bases from J, with 13 bases between. The CDR3 spans 14 residues. CDR1 SGHRS and CDR2 YFSETQ come from the germline V gene. The CDR3 loop is CASSLGRTAGGYTF. The DNA of the CDR3 is TGCGCCAGCAGCTTGGGCCGGACAGCTGGTGGCTACACCTTC.

The chain joins TRBV4-2 to TRBJ1-5; D is ambiguous. CDR3 size: 15 residues. Germline loops: CDR1 LGHNA, CDR2 YNFKEQ. The germline V and J ends were trimmed by 0 bases and 7 bases, with 13 bases remaining between them. The CDR3 protein is CASSQDRGNRQPQHF. The CDR3 nucleotides read TGTGCCAGCAGCCAAGACCGGGGAAATCGCCAGCCCCAGCATTTT.

The chain has TRBV2 and TRBJ1-1; D gene unclear. Germline CDR1 reads SNHLY; CDR2 reads FYNNEI. Trimming shortened V by 7 bases and J by 5 bases, and 14 bases separated the two germline ends. This CDR3 is 13 amino acids long. Here the CDR3 DNA reads TGTGCCAGCATATGGAGAGGTGGGACTGAAGCTTTCTTT. This translates into CASIWRGGTEAFF.

V usage is TRBV7-2 and J usage is TRBJ1-6; possibly TRBD1 for D (5 bases). Germline assignment: CDR1 SGHTA and CDR2 FQGNSA. There are 15 residues in the CDR3. V lost 1 base, J lost 4 bases, and 8 bases lay in between. The CDR3 sequence: CASSLVRGYNSPLHF. In DNA, the CDR3 is TGTGCCAGCAGCTTAGTTCGGGGGTATAATTCACCCCTCCACTTT.

The CDR3 here is CATSTRGGQYSDTQYF. CDR3 sequence (DNA): TGTGCCACCAGCACCCGCGGAGGGCAATATTCAGATACGCAGTATTTT. The V and J genes are TRBV15 and TRBJ2-3; D perhaps matches TRBD2 (6 bases). The germline V gene encodes CDR1 LNHNV and CDR2 YYDKDF (reference sequence). The CDR3 covers 16 residues. Trimming cost V 4 bases and J 4 bases, with 18 bases left between them.

The chain is built from TRBV6-5 and TRBJ1-4; the D is unclear. Germline loops: CDR1 MNHEY, CDR2 SVGAGI. There are 15 residues in the CDR3. The V and J ends lost 5 bases and 7 bases respectively, with 17 bases between them. The CDR3 loop reads CASSLRLVGSEKLFF. As DNA, the CDR3 is TGTGCCAGCAGTCTGCGACTGGTCGGAAGTGAAAAACTGTTTTTT.

Points on this clone: This CDR3 is missing its conserved last phenylalanine or tryptophan, likely due to a read error. No DNA is shown, since the ends of the CDR3 on it are uncertain; the CDR3 is the one TCRdb lists. The chain couples TRBV19 to TRBJ2-7. Germline values: CDR1 LNHDA, CDR2 SQIVND (reference sequence). The CDR3 is made up of 13 amino acids, end residues included. CDR3 sequence: CASSINQGGTILL.

J is TRBJ1-5 and V is TRBV24-1, with D unresolved. The CDR3 runs to 14 residues. Trimming removed 0 bases from V and 4 bases from J, with 6 bases in between. Germline-derived CDR1 and CDR2 are KGHDR and SFDVKD. The CDR3 loop reads CATSDLSGNQPQHF. Here the CDR3 DNA reads TGTGCCACCAGTGATTTGTCCGGGAATCAGCCCCAGCATTTT.

This clone was detected only once. J is TRBJ2-1 and V is TRBV28; D tentatively fits TRBD1 or TRBD2 (5 bases each). The CDR3 is 18 amino acids. V lost 3 bases to trimming and J lost 4 bases, with 22 bases between them. Germline V gene data show CDR1 as MDHEN and CDR2 as SYDVKM. The CDR3 bases are TGTGCCAGCAGTTTTGTTGTTTATGGGGGTATCACGTACAATGAGCAGTTCTTC. Its protein product is CASSFVVYGGITYNEQFF.

The V and J genes are TRBV3-1 (or the pseudogene TRBV3-2) and TRBJ2-7; no reliable D call. Germline loops: CDR1 LGHDT, CDR2 YNNKEL (reference sequence). The ends were cut back, 4 bases at V and 3 bases at J, with 4 bases in the middle. The CDR3 consists of 11 residues. In DNA form, the CDR3 reads TGTGCCAGCAGCCGGGGCTACGAGCAGTACTTC. Translated, it gives CASSRGYEQYF.

DNA of the CDR3: TGTGCCAGCAGCTATAGGGACAGGGTTAATGAGCAGTTCTTC. It is translated as CASSYRDRVNEQFF. The J gene is TRBJ2-1, the V gene TRBV3-1 (or the pseudogene TRBV3-2), with 9 bases matching TRBD1. The CDR3 totals 14 residues. The junction had 6 bases not matched to a gene; V was cut back by 5 bases and J by 7 bases. Germline V gives CDR1 LGHDT, CDR2 YNNKEL (reference sequence).

V is TRBV11-2 and J is TRBJ1-1; D may be TRBD1 (5 bases). The CDR3 is made up of 15 amino acids. The V gene's germline CDR1 is SGHAT and CDR2 FQNNGV. V was pared by 0 bases and J by 3 bases, with 11 bases between. CDR3 residues: CASSLDPGPYTEAFF. CDR3 bases: TGTGCCAGCAGCTTAGATCCAGGGCCCTACACTGAAGCTTTCTTT.

This clone was seen a single time. The CDR3 DNA sequence: TGTGCCAGCAGCTCCCGACCGGGATCCGGGGTTTGGCAGTTCTTC. Amino acids: CASSSRPGSGVWQFF. The rearrangement joins TRBV7-6 to TRBJ2-1, with a tentative D call TRBD2 (5 bases). The germline CDR1 and CDR2 sequences are SGHVS and FNYEAQ. This CDR3 is 15 amino acids long. Trimming shortened V by 4 bases and J by 12 bases, and 22 bases separated the two germline ends.

V is TRBV7-3 and J is TRBJ2-3, with D perhaps assigned TRBD1 or TRBD2 (5 bases each). Per the germline V gene, CDR1 is SGHTA and CDR2 is FQGTGA. The V end was cut by 2 bases, the J end by 1 base, with 13 bases between. This CDR3 has 16 amino acids. CDR3 DNA sequence: TGTGCCAGCAGCTTAGGAGGACATGGGGGCACAGATACGCAGTATTTT. Residues: CASSLGGHGGTDTQYF.

The chain carries TRBV5-6 and TRBJ2-5, with TRBD2 identical over 13 bases. The CDR3 is made up of 16 amino acids. Germline V lookup: CDR1 SGHDT, CDR2 YYEEEE. Trimming removed 4 bases from V and 4 bases from J; junction bases left unmatched: 7. This CDR3 reads CASSLLLAGGGETQYF. The CDR3 region has the DNA TGTGCCAGCAGCCTACTACTAGCGGGAGGGGGAGAGACCCAGTACTTC. Looking up the rest from reference TRBV5-6 and TRBJ2-5 gives the full variable domain: DAGVTQSPTHLIKTRGQQVTLRCSPKSGHDTVSWYQQALGQGPQFIFQYYEEEERQRGNFPDRFSGHQFPNYSSELNVNALLLGDSALYLCASSLLLAGGGETQYFGPGTRLLVL.

The chain has TRBV18 and TRBJ2-5; TRBD1 or TRBD2 may be the D gene (5 bases each). The CDR3 is made up of 17 amino acids. The V gene lost 3 bases and the J gene lost 2 bases, with 19 bases spanning the gap. Germline CDR1 KGHSH, CDR2 LQKENI. The CDR3 region has the DNA TGTGCCAGCTCACCTACTTCAGGGCGGAGGTCGCAAGAGACCCAGTACTTC. Its protein product is CASSPTSGRRSQETQYF.

This chain links TRBV7-2 with TRBJ1-1, with D unresolved. CDR1 SGHTA and CDR2 FQGNSA come from the germline V gene. Trimming took off 2 bases at V and 0 bases at J, with 7 bases between the two ends. This CDR3 is built from 14 residues. The CDR3 loop is CASSLLRMNTEAFF. The CDR3 DNA sequence: TGTGCCAGCAGCTTACTGCGAATGAACACTGAAGCTTTCTTT.

Relative to its sample, this clone is medium-sized. This rearrangement joins TRBV6-2 or TRBV6-3 to TRBJ2-2; no clear D gene. Germline values: CDR1 MNHEY, CDR2 SVGEGT. V was shortened by 2 bases and J by 1 base, with 5 bases between the two germline ends. This CDR3 comprises 14 residues. The CDR3 region has the DNA TGTGCCAGCAGTTACGGGGTGAACACCGGGGAGCTGTTTTTT. Its protein product is CASSYGVNTGELFF.